A single sample gave rise to the 26 T cell receptor beta chains below, sequenced in a study of PD-L1 blockade in urothelial cancer. Data came from immunoSEQ multiplex PCR; TCRdb stores just in-frame clones and leaves some out. Of roughly 45,000 clones listed, 80% are singletons. As to time point: pretreatment peripheral blood. The sequences come from PBMCs, collected around atezolizumab (anti-PD-L1) treatment. Source of these receptors: a man between 60 and 70 years old with urothelial cancer.

The CDR3: CASSLIQMNTEAFF. CDR3 in DNA: TGTGCCAGCAGTTTAATCCAGATGAACACTGAAGCTTTCTTT. This rearrangement joins TRBV28 to TRBJ1-1; D is unclear. There are 14 residues in the CDR3. The ends were cut back, 2 bases at V and 0 bases at J, with 7 bases in the middle. Per germline, CDR1 MDHEN and CDR2 SYDVKM.

The chain links TRBV7-8 to TRBJ2-1, with a possible D match to TRBD2 (6 bases). The V gene's germline CDR1 is SGHVS and CDR2 FQNEAQ. The CDR3 has 17 residues. Trimming took 0 bases from V and 2 from J, leaving 14 bases between them. The DNA of the CDR3 is TGTGCCAGCAGCTTAGCGGTAACAGGCGGGACCTACAATGAGCAGTTCTTC. Amino acid sequence: CASSLAVTGGTYNEQFF.

The gene calls are TRBV30 and TRBJ2-1; D is perhaps TRBD2 (6 bases). Germline values: CDR1 GTSNPN, CDR2 SVGIG (reference sequence). This CDR3 contains 13 residues. V was shortened by 4 bases and J by 6 bases, with 13 bases between the two germline ends. CDR3 sequence (DNA): TGTGCCTGGATGCAGGACTACGGCAATGAGCAGTTCTTC. Encoded protein: CAWMQDYGNEQFF.

This rearrangement joins TRBV7-8 to TRBJ1-2; D ambiguous. Trimming removed 5 bases at V and 8 bases at J, with 15 bases between. The germline CDR1 and CDR2 sequences are SGHVS and FQNEAQ. This CDR3 is 13 amino acids long. The CDR3 DNA reads TGTGCCAGCAGCCGAGGCGGGGTCTCGGGCTACACCTTC. It encodes CASSRGGVSGYTF.

The chain uses TRBV19 and TRBJ1-1, with 7 nucleotides matching TRBD1. The CDR3 consists of 13 residues. CDR1 is LNHDA, CDR2 SQIVND, per germline (reference sequence). The V and J ends lost 1 base and 5 bases, in that order; junction bases with no gene match: 1. This chain's CDR3 is CASSIARGTEAFF. CDR3 nucleotide sequence: TGTGCCAGTAGTATAGCCAGGGGGACTGAAGCTTTCTTT.

CDR3 nucleotide sequence: TGTGCCAGCAGAAAGACAGACACAGATACGCAGTATTTT. Encoded protein: CASRKTDTDTQYF. This chain connects TRBV6-5 to TRBJ2-3; weak D call: TRBD1 (5 bases). Germline CDR1 is MNHEY and CDR2 is SVGAGI. The CDR3 has 13 residues. Trimming left V 6 bases short and J 2 bases short, with 9 bases between.

This clone was seen many times. The chain links TRBV7-9 to TRBJ2-3; 7 positions match TRBD2. The CDR3 is made up of 13 amino acids. Per the germline V gene, CDR1 is SEHNR and CDR2 is FQNEAQ (reference sequence). Trimming at V came to 6 bases and at J to 4 bases, leaving 4 bases not matched to a gene. The CDR3 DNA reads TGTGCCAGCAGTGAACGGGGGGCAGATACGCAGTATTTT. It translates to CASSERGADTQYF.

The rearrangement uses TRBV4-1 and TRBJ2-6, with a weak D call TRBD2 (7 bases). The CDR3 runs 15 residues. With 7 bases removed from V and 4 bases from J, the gap between germline ends came to 14 bases. From germline, CDR1 is MGHRA and CDR2 YSYEKL. Written as DNA, the CDR3 is TGCGCCAGCAACGGGGGGCTGAGAGGGGCCAACGTCCTGACTTTC. As protein: CASNGGLRGANVLTF.

This chain connects TRBV19 to TRBJ1-5, with 10 bases fitting TRBD1. Germline assignment: CDR1 LNHDA and CDR2 SQIVND (reference sequence). The junction had 3 bases not matched to a gene; V was cut back by 5 bases and J by 2 bases. The CDR3 runs 15 residues. CDR3 sequence: CASSAGTGGNQPQHF. The CDR3 DNA follows: TGTGCCAGTAGTGCAGGGACAGGGGGCAATCAGCCCCAGCATTTT.

A single count supports this clone. This chain joins TRBV10-3 and TRBJ1-4; possibly TRBD1 for D (5 bases). V shed 8 bases and J shed 6 bases, with 16 bases lying between them. The germline CDR1 and CDR2 sequences are ENHRY and SYGVKD. The CDR3 spans 14 residues. The CDR3 is CAIGTGTRDEKLFF. The CDR3 bases are TGTGCCATCGGGACGGGGACTCGAGATGAAAAACTGTTTTTT.

J is TRBJ1-1 and V is TRBV6-1, with 7 bases lining up with TRBD1. The germline gives CDR1 MNHNS, CDR2 SASEGT. V was clipped by 7 bases and J by 4 bases; unmatched bases: 3. The CDR3 is 12 amino acids. CDR3: CASNRGGTEAFF. The CDR3, as DNA: TGTGCCAGCAACAGGGGAGGCACTGAAGCTTTCTTT.

The chain joins TRBV5-4 to TRBJ2-1; D might be TRBD2 (6 bases). The CDR3 consists of 15 residues. Germline V gives CDR1 SGHNT, CDR2 YYREEE (reference sequence). Between the trimmed V and J ends, which lost 4 bases and 10 bases, there was a span of 21 bases. The DNA of the CDR3 is TGTGCCAGCAGCCTTACCGGGACTCCTCTCGAGGAGCAGTTCTTC. It specifies CASSLTGTPLEEQFF.

This clone was found a few times. V is TRBV27 and J is TRBJ2-5; D is perhaps TRBD1 (6 bases). Germline lookup yields CDR1 MNHEY and CDR2 SMNVEV (reference sequence). This CDR3 region has 15 residues. Trimming removed 6 bases at V and 0 bases at J, with 14 bases between. Here the CDR3 reads CASRPTGRDQETQYF. DNA of the CDR3: TGTGCCAGCAGACCGACAGGCCGAGACCAAGAGACCCAGTACTTC.

The V and J genes are TRBV6-1 and TRBJ2-1, with 7 bases lining up with TRBD1. In germline, CDR1 is MNHNS, CDR2 SASEGT. The CDR3 runs 13 residues. With V trimmed by 6 bases and J by 4 bases, 3 bases remained unmatched. The CDR3 DNA reads as TGTGCCAGCAGCAGGGGGTCATACAATGAGCAGTTCTTC. It translates to CASSRGSYNEQFF.

The chain links TRBV5-4 to TRBJ2-5; the D gene is possibly TRBD2 (6 bases). Germline values: CDR1 SGHNT, CDR2 YYREEE (reference sequence). V gave up 5 bases and J gave up 3 bases, with 11 bases separating them. This CDR3 is built from 13 residues. CDR3 bases: TGTGCCAGCAGAGAGGGAGGTAAAGAGACCCAGTACTTC. As protein: CASREGGKETQYF.

The J gene is TRBJ1-1, the V gene TRBV6-5; 8 positions agree with TRBD1. Germline CDR1 MNHEY, CDR2 SVGAGI. The trim removed 6 bases at V and 1 base at J, leaving 4 bases unmatched. The CDR3 spans 14 residues. Here the CDR3 reads CASSRGQGNTEAFF. CDR3 DNA sequence: TGTGCCAGCAGCCGAGGACAGGGGAACACTGAAGCTTTCTTT.

The chain has TRBV11-2 and TRBJ2-3; 9 nucleotides line up with TRBD2. There are 18 residues in the CDR3. Germline V gene sequence: CDR1 SGHAT, CDR2 FQNNGV. V was clipped by 2 bases and J by 3 bases; unmatched bases: 12. The CDR3 loop reads CASSLKAGTSIGTDTQYF. The CDR3 nucleotides are TGTGCCAGCAGCTTAAAAGCCGGGACTAGCATAGGAACAGATACGCAGTATTTT.

V and J are TRBV6-6 and TRBJ2-7; D gene uncertain. The ends were cut back, 3 bases at V and 6 bases at J, with 6 bases in the middle. The CDR3 contains 11 residues. Germline values: CDR1 MNHNY, CDR2 SVGAGI (reference sequence). Here the CDR3 DNA reads TGTGCCAGCAGTTATATGGCCGAGCAGTACTTC. Translating gives CASSYMAEQYF.

This clone was observed a handful of times. The chain uses TRBV19 and TRBJ2-2; possibly TRBD1 for D (5 bases). Germline V gives CDR1 LNHDA, CDR2 SQIVND (reference sequence). The CDR3 covers 16 residues. Trimming removed 0 bases at V and 0 bases at J, with 8 bases between. CDR3 sequence reads: CASSIDWGANTGELFF. The DNA of the CDR3 is TGTGCCAGTAGTATAGATTGGGGCGCGAACACCGGGGAGCTGTTTTTT.

The genes are TRBV7-6 and TRBJ2-1; TRBD2 matches at 7 bases. Losses at the gene ends were 4 bases for V and 15 bases for J; bases not matched to a gene: 18. Germline CDR1 is SGHVS and CDR2 is FNYEAQ. This CDR3 comprises 15 residues. In DNA, the CDR3 is TGTGCCAGCAGCTCCGAGGTGGGCGGGAGCAATGGGGCGTTCTTC. Amino acid sequence: CASSSEVGGSNGAFF.

The V gene is TRBV28, the J gene TRBJ1-1, with TRBD1 as a possible D gene (5 bases). V was trimmed by 5 bases and J by 6 bases, leaving 13 bases between them. Per germline, CDR1 MDHEN and CDR2 SYDVKM. The CDR3 runs to 13 residues. The CDR3 DNA is TGTGCCAGCAGTCCCCCCGGGGGGGCTGAAGCTTTCTTT. Encoded protein: CASSPPGGAEAFF.

The chain combines TRBV4-3 with TRBJ1-4; possibly TRBD1 for D (5 bases). CDR3 size: 14 residues. V was clipped by 0 bases and J by 7 bases, with 9 bases between them. Germline V gene lookup returns CDR1 LGHNA and CDR2 YSLEER. CDR3 protein: CASSQDRQGEKLFF. The CDR3 coding sequence is TGCGCCAGCAGCCAAGATCGGCAGGGTGAAAAACTGTTTTTT.

V usage is TRBV6-5 and J usage is TRBJ1-1; TRBD1 might be the D (5 bases). Germline V gene sequence: CDR1 MNHEY, CDR2 SVGAGI. Deletions cut 5 bases from V and 8 bases from J, with 12 bases between. The length of the CDR3 is 12 residues. The CDR3 sequence: CASSPRNREAFF. The CDR3 region has the DNA TGTGCCAGCAGTCCTCGGAACAGGGAAGCTTTCTTT.

This chain uses TRBV5-1 with TRBJ2-3; tentatively, D is TRBD2 (6 bases). Germline V gene sequence: CDR1 SGHRS, CDR2 YFSETQ. Trimming removed 2 bases at V and 0 bases at J, with 10 bases between. CDR3 length: 15 residues. CDR3 sequence reads: CASSLGGTSTDTQYF. The CDR3 bases are TGCGCCAGCAGCTTAGGAGGGACCAGCACAGATACGCAGTATTTT.

The gene calls are TRBV4-1 and TRBJ1-4, with 10 bases aligning to TRBD1. CDR1 MGHRA and CDR2 YSYEKL come from the germline V gene. V shed 1 base and J 7 bases; nucleotides not matched to a gene: 3. The length of the CDR3 is 15 residues. The CDR3 loop reads CASSQAGQGVEKLFF. For the CDR3, the DNA is TGCGCCAGCAGCCAAGCAGGACAGGGGGTTGAAAAACTGTTTTTT.

The rearrangement uses TRBV27 and TRBJ1-1; maybe TRBD1 (5 bases). V was trimmed by 3 bases and J by 6 bases, leaving 11 bases between them. CDR3 length: 13 residues. Germline V gene lookup returns CDR1 MNHEY and CDR2 SMNVEV (reference sequence). The CDR3 nucleotides read TGTGCCAGCAGTTTTCAGGGAGGGGCTGAAGCTTTCTTT. It is translated as CASSFQGGAEAFF.